This is a list of T cell receptor beta chains from one sample in a study of blood T cell repertoires in COVID-19. Sequencing used immunoSEQ multiplex PCR; TCRdb keeps in-frame clones, though not all of them. This table has about 310,000 clones, approximately 85% appearing once. The sequenced sample consisted of PBMCs or T cells enriched from blood (not recorded which). The origin of the receptors is a man aged 25 to 45 who had recovered from COVID-19. CDR3s include the opening cysteine and the closing phenylalanine or tryptophan. D genes are given only for firm matches. A row's size may be missing; if present it is once, few, many or a size class.

clone size	D gene	J gene	V gene	CDR3 DNA	CDR3 protein
NA	TRBD1	TRBJ1-1	TRBV30	TGTGCCTGGAGCCCGACAGGGGGCTTGACTGAAGCTTTCTTT	CAWSPTGGLTEAFF
NA	NA	TRBJ1-1	TRBV9	TGTGCCAGCAGCGTAGGCGGGCCGTTGGTGAACACTGAAGCTTTCTTT	CASSVGGPLVNTEAFF
NA	NA	TRBJ1-1	TRBV18	TGTGCCAGCTCACCGGAGGGAGGGACGAACACTGAAGCTTTCTTT	CASSPEGGTNTEAFF
NA	NA	TRBJ1-6	TRBV27	TGTGCCAGCCGACAGCTCTCCTATAATTCACCCCTCCACTTT	CASRQLSYNSPLHF
NA	TRBD1	TRBJ1-5	TRBV24-1	TGTGCCACCAGTGACCCGACAGGGGCAGTCGACAATCAGCCCCAGCATTTT	CATSDPTGAVDNQPQHF
NA	NA	TRBJ2-7	TRBV29-1	TGCAGCGTTCGTCCGAATACAGGGCTAGGCGAGCAGTACTTC	CSVRPNTGLGEQYF
NA	NA	TRBJ1-5	TRBV18	TGTGCCAGCTCACCGGATCGGGGGATTCAGCCCCAGCATTTT	CASSPDRGIQPQHF
once	NA	TRBJ1-2	TRBV7-9	TGTGCCAGCAGCTTAGGGGAGGTCGGGGGCTACACCTTC	CASSLGEVGGYTF
NA	NA	TRBJ1-2	TRBV10-3	TGTGCCATCAGGGACAGCAGCTATGGCTACACCTTC	CAIRDSSYGYTF
NA	TRBD1	TRBJ1-1	TRBV7-9	TGTGCCAGCAGCTCCGGGACAGGGGAGGCCACTGAAGCTTTCTTT	CASSSGTGEATEAFF
NA	TRBD1	TRBJ1-3	TRBV27	TGTGCCAGCAGTAAACAGGGGGATTATTCGCGCTCTGGAAACACCATATATTTT	CASSKQGDYSRSGNTIYF
few	TRBD2	TRBJ2-7	TRBV6-5	TGTGCCAGCAGTTCCATTCTACTAGCGGGGGCCTACGAGCAGTACTTC	CASSSILLAGAYEQYF
NA	NA	TRBJ1-1	TRBV4-3	TGCGCCAGCAGCCAAGAAACGGCGGATAGGGGCACTGAAGCTTTCTTT	CASSQETADRGTEAFF